The following is a T cell receptor (beta chain) sequence with its context. Its antigen is still unknown. No much larger clone is present one base from it, and per-base qualities are unavailable. Spanning cysteine to phenylalanine, the CDR3 consists of 17 amino acids. Just CDR3 DNA is preserved here, 51 bases in frame from base 1. V lost 4 bases and J lost 6 bases, and the count of bases not matched to a germline gene is 10. CDR1 is given as SGHVS and CDR2 as FQNEAQ, both from the germline V gene. The immunoSEQ multiplex PCR, with forward primers for 54 TRBV segments and reverse primers for 13 TRBJ segments, was used to amplify TCRB CDR3 regions. Deep resolution, with a target of 150,000 to 250,000 T cell genomes, was applied to the sequencing of pre-culture CD4+ samples. Sequencing of amplicons was performed on an Illumina HiSeq System, and 87 bp reads covering the CDR3 were generated. Per the source publication's procedure: PCR and sequencing errors in the reads were corrected, and alignment to IMGT reference sequences was used to define CDR3 regions. Synthetic template pools were used to estimate counts of templates and unique rearrangements. Clonality was computed by subtracting Pielou's evenness from 1. Richness was estimated with the Daley-Smith estimator. Morisita's index was used to measure repertoire overlap. Clones present in cultured samples but not detected in the pre-culture repertoire of the same donor were defined as low-abundance clones. The source is immuneACCESS, and TCRdb retained only in-frame sequences with V and J called. Part of the clones is not carried over; for the studies checked, unresolved V genes explain less than half of this, and the remainder is unexplained. That table is the source of V, J and clone size, and D and trimming were worked out from the DNA. In this sample the table shows around 110,000 clones, about 92% of which occur a single time. The ten largest clones represent 0.25% to 0.3% of the sample.

The data are from a study of T cell repertoires and HLA-DP antigens listed by TCRdb under 2018. Regarding the research as a whole: The study used an in vitro model of CD4+ T cell alloreactivity in which transduced HeLa cells presented allogeneic HLA-DP. Compared with self, one alloantigen differed at one amino acid in the peptide-binding groove and the other differed at ten, modelling structurally similar versus dissimilar alloantigens. The three donors were two male and one female, with ages ranging from the 18-to-29 to the 60-to-69 age band. The average DNA input was approximately 220 ng for sorted CD137+CD4+ samples versus about 1,200 ng for pre-culture CD4+ samples. Findings and caveats that apply to the study as a whole: The naive and memory CD4+ repertoires were not analysed as separate populations. Limitations were identified as the inclusion of only three donors, the use of a non-physiological HeLa antigen-presenting system, and the use of total CD4+ responder cells. Average cumulative frequency of clones undetected before culture was around 39% against one allele and 50% to 65% against the other. Sorted CD137+ cells showed similar clonality against both alloantigens (around 0.38), much higher than the clonality of pre-culture samples (roughly 0.04).

Untouched CD4+ T cells were isolated from Ficoll-separated PBMC by magnetic bead negative selection, reaching an average purity of around 98%. Untouched CD4+ T cells were isolated from Ficoll-separated PBMC with magnetic beads, reaching approximately 98% purity with negligible CD8+ contamination. Peripheral blood mononuclear cells came from the buffy coats of three healthy blood donors. Each of the three donors was CMV seronegative. Genomic DNA was extracted with the DNeasy Blood & Tissue Kit. Genomic DNA from sorted CD137+CD4+ cells and from pre-culture CD4+ baseline samples of each subject was subjected to TCRB sequencing.

The source of this sequence is a woman aged 18-29 years in good health and CMV-seronegative. Material: CD4+ T cells from PBMCs. Recombination joined TRBV7-8 with TRBJ2-1, with 12 central nucleotides matching TRBD2. This receptor has the CDR3 CASSSLRTSGAFNEQFF. The DNA sequence is given as TGTGCCAGCAGCTCCCTTCGGACTAGCGGGGCGTTCAATGAGCAGTTCTTC.